This section outlines one T cell receptor (beta chain) sequence together with its context. This sample is drawn from a study of identical twins. TCRdb recomputed calls from the 5' RACE reads with MiXCR, one row per CDR3 protein. The profile shows roughly 1.6 million distinct CDR3 sequences, around a third of them singletons. The specimen was cord blood. The origin of this receptor is a newborn girl in good health.

The CDR3 DNA reads TGTGCCAGCAGCCAAGATCTCCTTCTTGACAATGAGCAGTTCTTC. Translating gives CASSQDLLLDNEQFF. The chain carries TRBV3-1 and TRBJ2-1; no clear D. Germline V gene lookup returns CDR1 LGHDT and CDR2 YNNKEL (reference sequence). The CDR3 loop spans 15 amino acids. Trimming left V 0 bases short and J 5 bases short, with 11 bases between.